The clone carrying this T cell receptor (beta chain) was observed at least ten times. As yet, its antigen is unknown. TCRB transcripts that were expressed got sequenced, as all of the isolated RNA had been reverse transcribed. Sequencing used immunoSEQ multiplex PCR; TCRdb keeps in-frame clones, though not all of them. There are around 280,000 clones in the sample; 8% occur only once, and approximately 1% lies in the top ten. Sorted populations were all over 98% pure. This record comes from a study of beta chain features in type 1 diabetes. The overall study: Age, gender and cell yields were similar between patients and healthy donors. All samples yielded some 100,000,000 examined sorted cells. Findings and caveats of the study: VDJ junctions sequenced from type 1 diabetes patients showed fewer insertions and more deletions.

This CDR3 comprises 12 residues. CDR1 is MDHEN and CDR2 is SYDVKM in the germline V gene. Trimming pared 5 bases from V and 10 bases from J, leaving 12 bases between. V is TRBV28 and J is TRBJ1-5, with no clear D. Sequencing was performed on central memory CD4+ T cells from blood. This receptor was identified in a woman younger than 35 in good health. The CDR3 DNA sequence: TGTGCCAGCAGTCCCCAGATGGGTCCCCAGCATTTT. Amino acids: CASSPQMGPQHF.